This T cell receptor beta chain was captured by sequencing in a study of CD8+CD57+ T cells in acquired aplastic anemia. Study details: An average of roughly 3 ug of DNA was obtained from sorted CD4+ and CD8+ cells.

TCR beta VDJ combinations and CDR3 sequences were profiled from genomic DNA. TCRdb ran MiXCR on the reads and lists one entry per CDR3 protein. The data contain some 150,000 distinct CDR3 sequences, roughly half of them singletons. As for this clonotype: Its antigen is unknown.

Broader study findings: Researchers reported that CD8+ Simpson's diversity was not significantly different in patients versus controls.

Those patients picked for sequencing had displayed CD8+CD57+ cell expansion on flow cytometry. The patients all had a severe acquired aplastic anemia diagnosis. None of the patients had been given any therapy when their blood was sampled. V gave up 3 bases and J gave up 9 bases; unmatched junction bases: 3. Germline V gene data show CDR1 as SEHNR and CDR2 as FQNEAQ (reference sequence). This CDR3 is 14 amino acids long. The sample taken for sequencing was sorted CD4+, CD8+, or CD8+CD57+ T cells (not recorded which) from PBMCs. The V call is TRBV7-9, the J call TRBJ1-6, with 9 bases lining up with TRBD1. The TCR comes from a human donor with aplastic anemia. The CDR3 sequence is CASSFGTGSSPLHF. The CDR3 DNA reads TGTGCCAGCAGCTTTGGGACAGGGAGTTCACCCCTCCACTTT.